The TCR beta chain described here comes from a study of cytomegalovirus exposure and HLA in healthy donors. Study at large: Early released data comprised 80 million to 90 million unique TCRs from HLA-typed donors.

Overall study findings and caveats: Owing to their indistinguishability, certain V segments, notably TRBV6-2 and TRBV6-3, were excluded. It was shown in a later analysis that HLA-associated TCR beta chains were more clonally expanded than other, equally common chains. In most subjects, TCR beta sequences reportedly gave accurate predictions of HLA-A and HLA-B alleles.

For this clone: Antigen unknown.

Vbeta (60) and Jbeta (13) primers were used in the PCR. TCRdb's copy holds only in-frame clones and misses some; the assay was immunoSEQ multiplex PCR. The sample yields a few hundred thousand clones, around 77% seen once. The germline CDR1 and CDR2 sequences are SGHRS and YFSETQ. The V and J ends lost 0 bases and 4 bases, in that order; junction bases with no gene match: 7. The CDR3 contains 15 residues. V usage is TRBV5-1 and J usage is TRBJ2-7; 7 bases agree with TRBD2. The sample taken for sequencing was PBMCs. The sequence was obtained from a woman in her twenties or thirties in good health and CMV-seronegative. The CDR3 sequence: CASSLAGGTLYEQYF. The CDR3 nucleotides are TGCGCCAGCAGCTTGGCCGGGGGGACCTTATACGAGCAGTACTTC.